This T cell receptor beta chain was captured in a study of T cell repertoires in cytomegalovirus infection (dated by TCRdb to the late 2010s). With regard to the full study: Recently identified HLA-C-restricted CMV epitopes, whose presentation resists viral immunomodulation, were targeted by peptide stimulations together with well-studied HLA-B-restricted epitopes. The HLA type of each donor mattered for the analysis, because public TCR beta signatures pointed to carriage of CMV infection along with the matching HLA type. General findings and caveats noted by the study authors: In the ex vivo response, HLA-C-restricted CMV-specific TCR beta clonotypes were dominant, and in two of eight donors the single most frequent clonotype came from this HLA-C-restricted group. Cumulative frequency of public TCR beta family members discriminated carriers of CMV infection plus the relevant HLA type in this cohort and an independent roughly 340-donor cohort.

The sequencing machine was an Illumina HiSeq 1500. TCRdb handled the public reads itself, with Q25 trimming in fastp and clone calling in MiXCR, and kept productive beta chains. Duplicate CDR3 protein sequences are folded into a single record with the most common DNA and genes. The sample profile shows around 300,000 distinct CDR3 sequences; 22% of them were found once. The ten biggest clones cover approximately 20% of the sample. Reading the label with the study, this specimen's treatment or condition is: in vitro stimulation with specific CMV peptide epitopes to enrich CMV-specific T cells. This clonotype was counted only a few times. What this receptor recognizes is not known. Base-call qualities are not available, and no considerably larger clone is one nucleotide away. Reading from cysteine to phenylalanine, the CDR3 counts 13 amino acids. The DNA shown is the 39-base CDR3, in frame from base 1. CDR1 SNHLY and CDR2 FYNNEI are derived from the germline V gene. V is clipped by 6 bases and J by 5 bases, and the sequence between their germline boundaries is 10 bases long.

Rearrangement joined TRBV2 to TRBJ2-2, with the D gene not clear enough to name. The specimen was cultured PBMCs, collected from culture after CMV antigen stimulation. The sequence derives from a human donor in good health (CMV status not recorded). Some clones in this sample may be carry-over from other donors' samples. The nucleotide sequence is TGTGCCAGCAGCCCTTGGGCAACCGGGGAGCTGTTTTTT. It is translated as CASSPWATGELFF.